The 5 T cell receptor beta chains listed next were all sequenced from one sample in a study of blood T cell repertoires in COVID-19. TCRdb's table, derived via immunoSEQ multiplex PCR, lists solely in-frame clones and lacks some. The table lists a few hundred thousand clones, 88% of them singletons, with 5.5% to 7% in the top ten. Sample: peripheral blood. These receptors originate from a woman younger than 45 who had recovered from COVID-19.

This chain links TRBV28 with TRBJ1-1; D uncertain. Germline loops: CDR1 MDHEN, CDR2 SYDVKM. Trimming cost V 3 bases and J 6 bases, with 17 bases left between them. The length of the CDR3 is 15 residues. CDR3: CASSLQIMALAEAFF. CDR3 DNA: TGTGCCAGCAGTTTGCAGATTATGGCTCTGGCTGAAGCTTTCTTT.

The DNA of the CDR3 is TGCGCCAGCAGCATGCGGGGGGGCAGCACCGGGGAGCTGTTTTTT. This encodes CASSMRGGSTGELFF. The chain links TRBV5-1 to TRBJ2-2; 9 bases fit TRBD2. V dropped 4 bases and J dropped 4; count of bases not matched to a gene: 5. The germline gives CDR1 SGHRS, CDR2 YFSETQ. The CDR3 consists of 15 residues.

The genes are TRBV5-1 and TRBJ2-7; D not resolved. Germline-derived CDR1 and CDR2 are SGHRS and YFSETQ. The CDR3 sequence is 14 residues long. The V and J ends lost 2 bases and 0 bases respectively, with 9 bases between them. The CDR3 is CASSFGSGSYEQYF. Written as DNA, the CDR3 is TGCGCCAGCAGCTTCGGATCAGGCTCCTACGAGCAGTACTTC.

This chain joins TRBV7-2 and TRBJ1-2, with 7 bases matching TRBD1. This CDR3 region has 15 residues. Looked up from germline, CDR1 is SGHTA and CDR2 is FQGNSA. The V segment lost 5 bases and the J segment 4 bases; nucleotides outside the gene matches: 10. For the CDR3, the DNA is TGTGCCAGCAGCCTCGACAGGGTGGGGAGCTATGGCTACACCTTC. Translating it yields CASSLDRVGSYGYTF.

This chain links TRBV12-3 or TRBV12-4 with TRBJ1-1; no firm D call. The CDR3 is made up of 13 amino acids. V dropped 2 bases and J dropped 0 bases, with 4 bases sitting between them. The CDR3 DNA reads TGTGCCAGCAGTTTATCTCTGAACACTGAAGCTTTCTTT. Translation: CASSLSLNTEAFF.